A single T cell receptor (beta chain) is shown here with its context. Its target is unknown. This sequence may be a read error, since a much larger clone differs from it by one base. Likely a read error: the CDR3 ends without its conserved phenylalanine or tryptophan. Amplification of TCR beta CDR3 regions was performed using RNA transcripts as template. Researchers ran a first-round RT-PCR on the TCR CDR3 using the HTBI primer set. TCRdb recomputed calls from the multiplex PCR reads with MiXCR, one row per CDR3 protein. Here the sample spans roughly 840,000 distinct CDR3 sequences, roughly 40% being singletons. The sample belongs to a study of T cells in Graves' hyperthyroidism and ophthalmopathy. Study-wide findings and caveats: Researchers found most expanded thyroid clonotypes above 0.001 in blood as well.

The V end lost 0 bases, the J end lost 3 bases, and 12 bases lay between the germline ends. The CDR3 is 15 residues long. Germline CDR1 reads ENHRY; CDR2 reads SYGVKD. Graves' hyperthyroidism qualified as stable when ophthalmopathy did not progress within 18 months. Fresh 10 ml peripheral blood yielded PBMCs. Sequencing input: blood. J is TRBJ2-7 and V is TRBV10-3; D may match TRBD1 or TRBD2 (5 bases each). This receptor was obtained from a man between 18 and 29 years old with Graves' hyperthyroidism. CDR3 sequence: CAISESGDSFYEQYY. CDR3 sequence (DNA): TGTGCCATCAGTGAGTCGGGAGACAGTTTCTACGAGCAGTACTAC.